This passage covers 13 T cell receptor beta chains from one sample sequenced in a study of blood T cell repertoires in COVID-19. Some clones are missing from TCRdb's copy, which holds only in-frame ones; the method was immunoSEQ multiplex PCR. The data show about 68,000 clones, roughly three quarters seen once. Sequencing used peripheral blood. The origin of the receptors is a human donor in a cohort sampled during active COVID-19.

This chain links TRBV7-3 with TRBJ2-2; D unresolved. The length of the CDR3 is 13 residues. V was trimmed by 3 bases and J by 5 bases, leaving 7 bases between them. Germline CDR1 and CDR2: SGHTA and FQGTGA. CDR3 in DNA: TGTGCCAGCAGCTTCGGCGGAACCGGGGAGCTGTTTTTT. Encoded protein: CASSFGGTGELFF. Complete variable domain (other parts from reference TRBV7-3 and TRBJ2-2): GAGVSQTPSNKVTEKGKYVELRCDPISGHTALYWYRQSLGQGPEFLIYFQGTGAADDSGLPNDRFFAVRPEGSVSTLKIQRTERGDSAVYLCASSFGGTGELFFGEGSRLTVL.

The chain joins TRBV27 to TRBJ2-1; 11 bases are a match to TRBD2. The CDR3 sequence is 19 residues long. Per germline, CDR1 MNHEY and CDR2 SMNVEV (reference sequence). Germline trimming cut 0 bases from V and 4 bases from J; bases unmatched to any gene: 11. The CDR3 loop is CASSLSSVAGGARYNEQFF. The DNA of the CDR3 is TGTGCCAGCAGTTTATCGTCGGTAGCGGGGGGGGCACGGTACAATGAGCAGTTCTTC.

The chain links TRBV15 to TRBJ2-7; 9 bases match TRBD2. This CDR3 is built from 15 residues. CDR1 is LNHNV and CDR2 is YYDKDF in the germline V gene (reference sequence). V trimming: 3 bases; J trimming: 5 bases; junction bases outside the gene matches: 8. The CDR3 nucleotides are TGTGCCACCAGCAGTCCGGGACTAGCATTTAACGAGCAGTACGTC. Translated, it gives CATSSPGLAFNEQYV.

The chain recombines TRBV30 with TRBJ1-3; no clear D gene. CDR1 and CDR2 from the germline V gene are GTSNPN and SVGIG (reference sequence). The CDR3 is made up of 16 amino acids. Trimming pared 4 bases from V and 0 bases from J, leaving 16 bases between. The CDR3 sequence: CAWTRGHDYSGNTIYF. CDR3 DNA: TGTGCCTGGACTCGGGGTCACGATTACTCTGGAAACACCATATATTTT.

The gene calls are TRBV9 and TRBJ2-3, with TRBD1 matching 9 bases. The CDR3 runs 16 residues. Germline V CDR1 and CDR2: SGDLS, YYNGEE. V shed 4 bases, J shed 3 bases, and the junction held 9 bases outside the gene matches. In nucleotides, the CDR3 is TGTGCCAGCAGCCCCAAGGTGGGACAGGGAACAGATACGCAGTATTTT. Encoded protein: CASSPKVGQGTDTQYF. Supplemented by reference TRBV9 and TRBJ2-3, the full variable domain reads DSGVTQTPKHLITATGQRVTLRCSPRSGDLSVYWYQQSLDQGLQFLIQYYNGEERAKGNILERFSAQQFPDLHSELNLSSLELGDSALYFCASSPKVGQGTDTQYFGPGTRLTVL.

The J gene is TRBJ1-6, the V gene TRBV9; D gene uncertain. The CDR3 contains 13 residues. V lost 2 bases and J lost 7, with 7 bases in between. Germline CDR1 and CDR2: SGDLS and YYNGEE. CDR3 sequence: CASSVGPNSPLHF. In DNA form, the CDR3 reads TGTGCCAGCAGCGTGGGCCCCAATTCACCCCTCCACTTT.

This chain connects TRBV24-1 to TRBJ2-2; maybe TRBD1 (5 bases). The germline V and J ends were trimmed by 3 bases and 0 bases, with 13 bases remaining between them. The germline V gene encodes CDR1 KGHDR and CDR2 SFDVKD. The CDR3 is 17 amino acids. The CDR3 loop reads CATSDVQRGANTGELFF. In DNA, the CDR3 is TGTGCCACCAGTGATGTCCAAAGGGGCGCGAACACCGGGGAGCTGTTTTTT.

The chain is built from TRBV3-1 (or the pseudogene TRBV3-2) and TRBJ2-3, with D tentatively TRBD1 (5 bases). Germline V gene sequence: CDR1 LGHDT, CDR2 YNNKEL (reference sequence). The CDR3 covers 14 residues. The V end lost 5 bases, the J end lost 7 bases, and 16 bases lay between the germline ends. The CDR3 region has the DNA TGTGCCAGCAGCTCCAGGGCGACTGTCCATACGCAGTATTTT. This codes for CASSSRATVHTQYF.

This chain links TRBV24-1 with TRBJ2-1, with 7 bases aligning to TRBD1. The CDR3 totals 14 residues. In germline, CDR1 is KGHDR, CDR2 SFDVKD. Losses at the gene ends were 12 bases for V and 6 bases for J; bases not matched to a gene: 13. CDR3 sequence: CAVGQRYGSNEQFF. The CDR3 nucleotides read TGTGCCGTGGGACAGCGATATGGGTCCAATGAGCAGTTCTTC.

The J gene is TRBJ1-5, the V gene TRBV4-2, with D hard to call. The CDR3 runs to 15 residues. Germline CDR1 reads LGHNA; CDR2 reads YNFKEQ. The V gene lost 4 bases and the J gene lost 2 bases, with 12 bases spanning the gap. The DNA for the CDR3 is TGTGCCAGCAGCCCCAAAAGCTCGGGCAATCAGCCCCAGCATTTT. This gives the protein CASSPKSSGNQPQHF.

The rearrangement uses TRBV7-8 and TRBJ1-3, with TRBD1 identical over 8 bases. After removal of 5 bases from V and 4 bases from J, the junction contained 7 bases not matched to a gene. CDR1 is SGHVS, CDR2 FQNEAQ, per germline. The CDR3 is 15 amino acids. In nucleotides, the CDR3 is TGTGCCAGCAGCGCCCAAAGACAGGGGGGAAACACCATATATTTT. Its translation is CASSAQRQGGNTIYF.

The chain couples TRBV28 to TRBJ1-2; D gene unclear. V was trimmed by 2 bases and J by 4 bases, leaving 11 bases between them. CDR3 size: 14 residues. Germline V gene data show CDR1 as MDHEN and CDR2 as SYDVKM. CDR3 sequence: CASSLNTNLYGYTF. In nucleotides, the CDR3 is TGTGCCAGCAGTTTAAACACCAACCTCTATGGCTACACCTTC.

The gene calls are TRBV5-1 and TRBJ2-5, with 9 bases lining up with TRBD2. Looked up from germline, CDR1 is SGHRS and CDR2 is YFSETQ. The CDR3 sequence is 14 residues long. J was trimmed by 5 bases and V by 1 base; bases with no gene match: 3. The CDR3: CASSLKRGDETQYF. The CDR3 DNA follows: TGCGCCAGCAGCTTGAAGCGGGGGGATGAGACCCAGTACTTC.